This T cell receptor (beta chain) was captured in a study of CD8 T cells in ankylosing spondylitis. Study-level findings and limits: Seemingly distinctive of ankylosing spondylitis blood was a TCR beta motif formed by eight highly homologous variants.

A single record per CDR3 protein comes from TCRdb applying MiXCR to the 5' RACE reads. The repertoire consists of about 210,000 distinct CDR3 sequences, with more than 5.5% occurring once and the leading ten covering about 14%. Germline V gives CDR1 SGHRS, CDR2 YFSETQ. Between the trimmed V and J ends, which lost 9 bases and 12 bases, there was a span of 18 bases. This CDR3 comprises 11 residues. This clonotype has a count of ten or more. Antigen specificity is unknown. This TCR was recovered from a male donor with ankylosing spondylitis. The V gene is TRBV5-1, the J gene TRBJ1-1; D is possibly TRBD1 (6 bases). The sample was blood, either unsorted or a sorted T cell fraction (not recorded which). The CDR3 nucleotides read TGCGCCACCAGAGGCGGGACACAGACTTTCTTT. Protein product: CATRGGTQTFF.